This TCR beta chain originates from a study of OX40 agonist ivuxolimab in advanced cancers. Background on the study: Prior anti-PD-1, anti-PD-L1 or anti-CTLA-4 therapy was allowed; over 30% had some. Of the patients, three showed partial responses, one with hepatocellular carcinoma and two with cutaneous melanoma.

Libraries were prepared by immunoSEQ multiplex PCR; TCRdb keeps only in-frame clonotypes and omits some of them. This sample yields fewer than 100,000 clones, of which roughly 91% are seen a single time; 6.2% belongs to the top ten. Study outcomes and limitations: At doses 0.1 to 3.0 mg/kg, CD4+ and CD8+ clones expanded.

The sample holds one count of this clone. Its antigen is undetermined. Germline loops: CDR1 SGHVS, CDR2 FNYEAQ. V gave up 5 bases and J gave up 13 bases, with 12 bases separating them. The CDR3 has 12 amino acids. The chain combines TRBV7-6 with TRBJ1-6; TRBD1 might be the D (6 bases). This specimen consisted of CD4+ or CD8+ T cells sorted from blood, obtained in a trial of the OX40 agonist ivuxolimab. This sequence originates from an adult with an advanced solid tumor such as melanoma, head and neck, liver or kidney cancer. CDR3 coding DNA: TGTGCCAGCAGCACTGGACAGTGGCCCCTCCACTTT. As protein: CASSTGQWPLHF.